This T cell receptor (beta chain) appears in the sequencing data of a study of blood T cell repertoires in COVID-19. Study information: COVID-19 samples from acute and convalescent phases originated in the United States, Italy and Spain. Sample material is recorded as cDNA or gDNA derived from T cells, B-cell-depleted T cells, or PBMCs.

CDR3 length: 13 amino acids. CDR1 and CDR2 from the germline V gene are LGHNA and YSLEER. V lost 0 bases and J 12 bases, leaving 14 bases between the germline ends. Original data processing: Amplification of reference gene primers provided the estimated nucleated cell counts. The data were produced by immunoSEQ multiplex PCR, yet TCRdb's version contains in-frame clones alone and is incomplete. That table gives V, J and clone size, and the DNA gave D and trimming. The sample has a few hundred thousand clones, approximately 82% seen once. The specimen was peripheral blood. The J gene is TRBJ1-1, the V gene TRBV4-3; D remains unclear. The source is a woman in her 40s who had recovered from COVID-19. DNA for the CDR3: TGCGCCAGCAGCCAAGACCGCCAGCGTACGTCTTTCTTT. Protein: CASSQDRQRTSFF.